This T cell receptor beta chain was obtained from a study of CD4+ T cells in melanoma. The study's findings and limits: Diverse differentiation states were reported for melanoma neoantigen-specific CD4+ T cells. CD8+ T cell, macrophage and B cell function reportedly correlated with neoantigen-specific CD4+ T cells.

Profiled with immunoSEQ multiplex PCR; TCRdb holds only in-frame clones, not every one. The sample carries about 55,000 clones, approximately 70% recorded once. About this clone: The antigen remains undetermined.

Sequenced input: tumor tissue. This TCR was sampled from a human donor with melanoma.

The CDR3 region is CASSADTTNEKLFF. CDR3 DNA: TGTGCCAGCAGTGCAGATACAACTAATGAAAAACTGTTTTTT. The gene calls are TRBV6-5 and TRBJ1-4, with D hard to call. Germline V gene lookup returns CDR1 MNHEY and CDR2 SVGAGI. V lost 5 bases to trimming and J lost 0 bases, with 7 bases between them. The CDR3 extends over 14 amino acids.